Described below is a single T cell receptor beta chain sequence and its context. Per the study methods: For nucleated cells, counts were estimated from reference gene primer amplification. Sequencing was performed with immunoSEQ multiplex PCR; in TCRdb, only in-frame clones are kept and a portion is missing. The D gene and trimming were derived from the DNA, and the V and J assignments and clone size from that table. The sample holds 200,000 to 250,000 clones, 82% seen once. Germline CDR1 KGHSH, CDR2 LQKENI. V was clipped by 4 bases and J by 3 bases; unmatched bases: 6. CDR3 size: 15 residues. The data derive from a study of blood T cell repertoires in COVID-19. Background on the study: Samples of COVID-19 (acute and convalescent) were obtained from the United States, Italy and Spain. Sources were T cells, B-cell-depleted T cells, or PBMCs; the material itself was cDNA or gDNA.

This TCR was sampled from a woman over 75 with acute or convalescent COVID-19. The gene calls are TRBV18 and TRBJ1-5, with 7 nucleotides matching TRBD1. The sample taken for sequencing was peripheral blood. CDR3 in DNA: TGTGCCAGCTCACGACTACAGGGGTTCAATCAGCCCCAGCATTTT. The encoded protein is CASSRLQGFNQPQHF.